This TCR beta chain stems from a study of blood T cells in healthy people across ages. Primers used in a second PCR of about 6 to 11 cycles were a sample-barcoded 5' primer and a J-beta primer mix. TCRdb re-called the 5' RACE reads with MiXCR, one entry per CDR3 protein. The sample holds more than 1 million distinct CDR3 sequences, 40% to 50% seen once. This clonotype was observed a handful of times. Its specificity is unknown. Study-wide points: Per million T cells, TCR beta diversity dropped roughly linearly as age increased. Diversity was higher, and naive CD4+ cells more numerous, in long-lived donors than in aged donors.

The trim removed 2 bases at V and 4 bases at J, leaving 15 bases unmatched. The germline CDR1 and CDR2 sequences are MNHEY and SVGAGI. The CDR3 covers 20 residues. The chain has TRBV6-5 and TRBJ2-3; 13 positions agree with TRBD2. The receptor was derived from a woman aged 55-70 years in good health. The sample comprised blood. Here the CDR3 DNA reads TGTGCCAGCAGTTACGCCACCGCCCGGACTAGCGGGAGTGGGGCAGATACGCAGTATTTT. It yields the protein CASSYATARTSGSGADTQYF.